This T cell receptor (beta chain) originates from a study of Graves' ophthalmopathy and Graves' hyperthyroidism. Study at large: Over 18 months of follow-up, stable hyperthyroidism required that no ophthalmopathy appear.

New diagnoses, under 2 months' duration, and ages 18 to 65 characterized the hyperthyroidism patients. Investigators amplified TCR beta CDR3 regions from RNA transcripts. The authors performed first-round RT-PCR with HTBI primers and then a second-round multiplex PCR. TCRdb re-derived calls from the multiplex PCR reads in MiXCR, one entry per CDR3 protein. The sample gives over a million distinct CDR3 sequences, about two fifths of which show up once; over 8.5% is in the top ten. The table lists this clonotype with many counts. V lost 9 bases and J 1 base, leaving 10 bases between the germline ends. The CDR3 is 13 amino acids. Germline lookup yields CDR1 SNHLY and CDR2 FYNNEI.

The specimen sequenced was peripheral blood or thyroid tissue (not recorded which). The V and J genes are TRBV2 and TRBJ1-5; tentative D call: TRBD1 (6 bases). The sequence was obtained from an adult man with Graves' hyperthyroidism. CDR3 residues: CARGGGSNQPQHF. The CDR3 bases are TGTGCCAGGGGGGGCGGGAGCAATCAGCCCCAGCATTTT.